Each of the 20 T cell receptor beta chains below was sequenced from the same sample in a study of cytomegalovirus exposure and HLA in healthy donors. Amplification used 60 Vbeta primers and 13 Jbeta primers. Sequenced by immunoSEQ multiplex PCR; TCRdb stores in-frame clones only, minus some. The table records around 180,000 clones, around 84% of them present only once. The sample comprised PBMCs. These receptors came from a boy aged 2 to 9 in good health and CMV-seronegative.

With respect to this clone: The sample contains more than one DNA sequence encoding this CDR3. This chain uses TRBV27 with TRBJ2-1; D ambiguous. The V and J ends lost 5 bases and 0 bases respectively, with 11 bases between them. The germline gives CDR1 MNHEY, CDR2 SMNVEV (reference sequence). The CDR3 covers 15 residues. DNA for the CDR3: TGTGCCAGCAGTCTTCGGCGGAGCTCCTACAATGAGCAGTTCTTC. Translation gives CASSLRRSSYNEQFF.

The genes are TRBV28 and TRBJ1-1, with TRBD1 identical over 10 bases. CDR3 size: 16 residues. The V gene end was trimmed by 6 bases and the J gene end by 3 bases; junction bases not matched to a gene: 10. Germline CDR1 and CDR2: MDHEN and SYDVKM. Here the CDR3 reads CASRRPGQGRHTEAFF. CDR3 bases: TGTGCCAGCAGGAGGCCGGGACAGGGGCGGCACACTGAAGCTTTCTTT.

CDR3 amino acids: CAWSEWTDYGYTF. In nucleotides, the CDR3 is TGTGCCTGGAGTGAATGGACAGACTATGGCTACACCTTC. The V and J genes are TRBV30 and TRBJ1-2; weak D call: TRBD1 (6 bases). The V gene lost 1 base and the J gene lost 3 bases, with 9 bases spanning the gap. The CDR3 sequence is 13 residues long. Germline CDR1 and CDR2: GTSNPN and SVGIG (reference sequence).

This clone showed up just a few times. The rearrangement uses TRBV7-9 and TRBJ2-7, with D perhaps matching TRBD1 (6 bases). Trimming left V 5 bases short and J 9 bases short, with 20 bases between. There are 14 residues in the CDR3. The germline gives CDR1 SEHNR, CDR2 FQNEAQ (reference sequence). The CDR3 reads CASSRAGQQTGQYF. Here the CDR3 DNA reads TGTGCCAGCAGCCGTGCAGGACAGCAAACTGGGCAGTACTTC.

The CDR3 DNA sequence: TGTGCCATCAGTGAGCCAGGGTCCCGGACAGTGAACTACGAGCAGTACTTC. This encodes CAISEPGSRTVNYEQYF. The chain combines TRBV10-3 with TRBJ2-7; TRBD1 might be the D (6 bases). CDR1 is ENHRY and CDR2 is SYGVKD in the germline V gene. The CDR3 spans 17 residues. Trimming pared 2 bases from V and 3 bases from J, leaving 20 bases between.

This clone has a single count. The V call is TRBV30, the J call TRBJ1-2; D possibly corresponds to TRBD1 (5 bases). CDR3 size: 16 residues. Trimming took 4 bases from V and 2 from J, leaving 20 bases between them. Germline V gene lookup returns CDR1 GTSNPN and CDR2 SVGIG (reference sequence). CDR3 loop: CAWTHPAGQLNYGYTF. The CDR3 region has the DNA TGTGCCTGGACCCACCCGGCTGGACAACTAAACTATGGCTACACCTTC.

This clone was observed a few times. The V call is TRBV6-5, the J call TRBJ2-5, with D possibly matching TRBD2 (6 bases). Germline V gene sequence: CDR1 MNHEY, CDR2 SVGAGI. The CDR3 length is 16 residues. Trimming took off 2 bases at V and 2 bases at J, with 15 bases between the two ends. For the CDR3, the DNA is TGTGCCAGCAGTTACGACGCCCGGGGGAGACAAGAGACCCAGTACTTC. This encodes CASSYDARGRQETQYF.

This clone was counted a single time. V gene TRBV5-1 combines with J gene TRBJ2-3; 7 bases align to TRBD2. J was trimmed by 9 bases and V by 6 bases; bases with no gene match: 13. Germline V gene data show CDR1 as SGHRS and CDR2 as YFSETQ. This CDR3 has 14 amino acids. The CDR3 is CASTVAGVKETQYF. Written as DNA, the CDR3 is TGCGCCAGCACCGTCGCGGGGGTTAAGGAAACGCAGTATTTT.

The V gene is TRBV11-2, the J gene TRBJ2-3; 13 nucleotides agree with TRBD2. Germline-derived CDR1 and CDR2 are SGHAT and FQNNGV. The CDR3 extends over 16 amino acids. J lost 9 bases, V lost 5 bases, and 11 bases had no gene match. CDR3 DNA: TGTGCCAGCAGCCCCACGACTAGCGGGGGGCCCGGAACGCAGTATTTT. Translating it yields CASSPTTSGGPGTQYF.

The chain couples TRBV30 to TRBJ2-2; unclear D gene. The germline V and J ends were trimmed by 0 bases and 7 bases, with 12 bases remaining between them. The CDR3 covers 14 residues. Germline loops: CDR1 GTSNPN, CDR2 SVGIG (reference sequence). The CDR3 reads CAWSVRREYGELFF. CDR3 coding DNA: TGTGCCTGGAGTGTACGCCGAGAATACGGGGAGCTGTTTTTT.

The CDR3 DNA reads as TGTGCCAGCAGCTTAGCGTGGGAGCGGGGACATCAGGCGCCCCAGCATTTT. It is translated as CASSLAWERGHQAPQHF. The chain uses TRBV7-9 and TRBJ1-5; D possibly corresponds to TRBD1 (6 bases). Germline V CDR1 and CDR2: SEHNR, FQNEAQ (reference sequence). V lost 0 bases and J 9 bases, leaving 21 bases between the germline ends. The CDR3 totals 17 residues.

The CDR3 here is CASSNAGFFTYEQYV. The DNA for the CDR3 is TGTGCCAGCAGTAATGCGGGATTCTTCACCTACGAGCAGTACGTC. The rearrangement joins TRBV6-6 to TRBJ2-7; D might be TRBD2 (6 bases). V was pared by 5 bases and J by 2 bases, with 16 bases between. Germline V CDR1 and CDR2: MNHNY, SVGAGI (reference sequence). CDR3 length equals 15 residues.

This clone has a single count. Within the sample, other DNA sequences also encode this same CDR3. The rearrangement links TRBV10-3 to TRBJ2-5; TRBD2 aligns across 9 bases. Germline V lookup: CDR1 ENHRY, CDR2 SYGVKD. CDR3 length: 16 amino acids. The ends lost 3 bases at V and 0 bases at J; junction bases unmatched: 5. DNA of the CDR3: TGTGCCATCAGTGAAAAGGCTAGCGGGAACCAAGAGACCCAGTACTTC. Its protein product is CAISEKASGNQETQYF.

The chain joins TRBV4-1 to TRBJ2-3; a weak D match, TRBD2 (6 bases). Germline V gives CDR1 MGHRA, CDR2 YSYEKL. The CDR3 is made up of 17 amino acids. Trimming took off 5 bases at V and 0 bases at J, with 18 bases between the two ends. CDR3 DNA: TGCGCCAGCAGCAAGTTCTTAGCGGAGGCTAGCACAGATACGCAGTATTTT. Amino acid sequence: CASSKFLAEASTDTQYF.

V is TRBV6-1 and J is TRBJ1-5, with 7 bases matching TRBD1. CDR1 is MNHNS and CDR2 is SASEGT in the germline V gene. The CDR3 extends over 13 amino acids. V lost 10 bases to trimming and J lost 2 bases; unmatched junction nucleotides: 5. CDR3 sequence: CAISRGGNQPQHF. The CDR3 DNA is TGTGCCATTAGCAGGGGGGGCAATCAGCCCCAGCATTTT.

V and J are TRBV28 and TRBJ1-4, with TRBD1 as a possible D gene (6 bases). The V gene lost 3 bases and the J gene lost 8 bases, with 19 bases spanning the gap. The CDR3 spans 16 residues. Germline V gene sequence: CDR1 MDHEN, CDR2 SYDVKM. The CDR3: CASSFLHGAGEEKLFF. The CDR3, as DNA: TGTGCCAGCAGTTTTTTACACGGGGCAGGGGAAGAAAAACTGTTTTTT. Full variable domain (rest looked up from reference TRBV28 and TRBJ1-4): DVKVTQSSRYLVKRTGEKVFLECVQDMDHENMFWYRQDPGLGLRLIYFSYDVKMKEKGDIPEGYSVSREKKERFSLILESASTNQTSMYLCASSFLHGAGEEKLFFGSGTQLSVL.

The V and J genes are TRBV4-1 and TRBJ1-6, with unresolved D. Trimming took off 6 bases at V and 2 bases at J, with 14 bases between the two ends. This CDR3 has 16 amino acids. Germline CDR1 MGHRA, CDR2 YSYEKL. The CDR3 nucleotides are TGCGCCAGCAGTCCAACGGGGAGCGCCTATAATTCACCCCTCCACTTT. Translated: CASSPTGSAYNSPLHF.

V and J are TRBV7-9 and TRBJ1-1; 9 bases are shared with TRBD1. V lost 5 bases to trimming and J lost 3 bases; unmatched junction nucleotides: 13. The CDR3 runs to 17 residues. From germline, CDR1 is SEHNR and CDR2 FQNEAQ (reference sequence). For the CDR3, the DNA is TGTGCCAGCAGCCAGGGCCCTATCCGGGACAGGGACACTGAAGCTTTCTTT. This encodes CASSQGPIRDRDTEAFF.

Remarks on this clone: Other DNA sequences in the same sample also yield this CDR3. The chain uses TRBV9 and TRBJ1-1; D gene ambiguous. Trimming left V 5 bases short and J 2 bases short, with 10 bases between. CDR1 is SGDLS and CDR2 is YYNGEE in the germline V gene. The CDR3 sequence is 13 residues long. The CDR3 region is CASSATENTEAFF. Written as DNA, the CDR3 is TGTGCCAGCAGTGCAACAGAAAACACTGAAGCTTTCTTT.

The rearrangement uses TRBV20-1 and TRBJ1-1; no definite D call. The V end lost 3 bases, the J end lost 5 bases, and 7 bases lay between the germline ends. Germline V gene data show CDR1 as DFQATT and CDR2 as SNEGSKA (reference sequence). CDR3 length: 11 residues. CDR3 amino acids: CSASRGTEAFF. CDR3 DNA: TGCAGTGCTAGTAGAGGGACTGAAGCTTTCTTT.